This TCR beta chain was obtained from a study of blood T cell repertoires in COVID-19 (dated by TCRdb to the early 2020s). For the study in its entirety: Samples covering the acute and convalescent phases of COVID-19 were provided by collaborators in the United States, Italy and Spain. The material from the prospective study consisted of cDNA or gDNA derived from T cells, B-cell-depleted T cells, or PBMCs. Subjects who had been exposed to COVID-19, were actively infected with it, or had recovered from it provided the deeply sampled blood TCRbeta repertoires that made up the dataset. The repertoires were released in a freely available public database intended as a resource for research on the immune response to SARS-CoV-2. The samples were drawn from the first 160 participants of the ongoing ImmuneRACE study and from roughly 1,300 subjects provided by 6 global collaborators. Sample metadata almost always included a de-identified subject ID, COVID-19 status, age in years and sex. Where HLA class I and class II types were available, the types were taken from metadata supplied by the sample provider, not from assay-based typing.

This clone was counted between two and nine times. This receptor's antigen is unknown. Base-call qualities are not available, and no considerably larger clone is one nucleotide away. Here is what the overall study found, with its caveats: How much clinical and demographic metadata was included differed by source and by participant, and the metadata was provided uncurated.

The junction carries 12 bases between V and J, which are trimmed by 5 bases and 5 bases respectively. The germline V gene (reference sequence) supplies CDR1 SEHNR and CDR2 FQNEAQ. The CDR3 covers 14 residues, taking in both the cysteine and the phenylalanine. Kept here is only the CDR3 DNA, which spans 42 bases and is read in frame from base 1. Enrolling through a virtual design, the prospective study's participants ranged in age from about 18 to 100 years and lived across about two dozen United States geographic areas. In the prospective study, participants were assigned to cohorts based on the clinical history participants reported in a screening survey and a study questionnaire. Recovered participants in ImmuneRACE Cohort 3 were defined as having two consecutive negative NP/OP PCR tests, clearance from a healthcare professional, or resolution of symptoms. In the prospective study, whole blood, serum and a nasopharyngeal or oropharyngeal swab were collected from each participant by mobile phlebotomists. Prospective study participants could optionally give additional blood draws and questionnaires over a roughly 2-month period. Blood samples from the prospective study were shipped frozen or at room temperature prior to DNA extraction.

TCRbeta CDR3 regions were amplified from genomic DNA using the immunoSEQ Assay, a bias-controlled multiplex PCR. Concerning the study's data processing: Within the assay, amplification of reference gene primers was used to estimate how many nucleated cells each sample contained. Sequence reads were collapsed and filtered to measure the absolute abundance of every unique TCRbeta CDR3 rearrangement. For each sample, productive Simpson clonality was calculated as the square root of Simpson's diversity index over productive rearrangements. TCRdb's version of the immuneACCESS table is confined to in-frame rearrangements and falls short of the full clone set. An unresolved V gene accounts for under half of the shortfall where checked; the remainder is of unknown origin. The DNA gave D and trimming, while V, J and clone size come from that table. The sample table lists roughly 520,000 clones, over 75% of them with a count of one. Less than 2% of the sample lies in the top ten.

Source material: PBMCs or T cells enriched from blood (not recorded which). This clonotype was sampled from a woman in her thirties or forties who had recovered from COVID-19. The chain links TRBV7-9 with TRBJ2-2; the D gene is possibly TRBD1, with 5 bases matching. The CDR3 reads as follows: CASSLRVSTGELFF. The DNA reads TGTGCCAGCAGCCTCAGGGTATCGACCGGGGAGCTGTTTTTT.